The clone carrying this TCR beta chain was recorded a few times. Antigen specificity is unknown. PCR involved 60 Vbeta and 13 Jbeta primers. Original data processing: Unique TCR beta chains totaled some 80 million in a later count, with around 12 million of them shared. Libraries were prepared by immunoSEQ multiplex PCR; TCRdb keeps only in-frame clonotypes and omits some of them. D and trimming were read from the DNA, whereas the V and J calls and clone size are those reported in that table. The repertoire holds about 100,000 clones, with 82% as singletons. The V gene's germline CDR1 is SGHRS and CDR2 YFSETQ. This CDR3 spans 15 amino acids. J gave up 11 bases and V 5 bases, and 18 bases lay outside the gene matches. The data originate from a study of cytomegalovirus exposure and HLA in healthy donors. Overall study findings and caveats: A missense DCLRE1C variant was associated with V- and J-gene trimming of TCR beta chains in a later analysis, and an independent cohort replicated the association. Rates of TCR association differed by HLA locus in a later analysis, with DRB1 highest and HLA-C lowest.

The rearrangement uses TRBV5-1 and TRBJ1-1, with TRBD1 identical over 7 bases. The receptor comes from a man aged 25 to 40 in good health and CMV-seropositive. Sequencing used PBMCs. DNA for the CDR3: TGCGCCAGCAGTGAGGCCGGGACAGAGGACGTCCGCGCTTTCTTT. As protein: CASSEAGTEDVRAFF.